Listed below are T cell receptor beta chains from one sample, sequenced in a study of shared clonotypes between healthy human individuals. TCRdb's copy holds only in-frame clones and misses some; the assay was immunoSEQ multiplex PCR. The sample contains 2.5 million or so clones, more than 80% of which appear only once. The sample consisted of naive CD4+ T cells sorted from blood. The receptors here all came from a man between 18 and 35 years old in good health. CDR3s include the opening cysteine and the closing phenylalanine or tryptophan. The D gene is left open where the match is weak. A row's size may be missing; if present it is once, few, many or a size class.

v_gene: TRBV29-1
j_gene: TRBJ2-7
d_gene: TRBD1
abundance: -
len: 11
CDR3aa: CSVEGARGPFF
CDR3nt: TGCAGCGTTGAAGGGGCCAGGGGGCCCTTTTTC

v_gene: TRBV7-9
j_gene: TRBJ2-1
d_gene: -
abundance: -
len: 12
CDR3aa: CASSSPGPEQFF
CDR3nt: TGTGCCAGCAGCTCACCCGGGCCTGAGCAGTTCTTC

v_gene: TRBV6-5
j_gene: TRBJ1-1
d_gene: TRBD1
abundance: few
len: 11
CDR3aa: CASRRQGEAFF
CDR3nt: TGTGCCAGCAGAAGACAGGGGGAAGCTTTCTTT

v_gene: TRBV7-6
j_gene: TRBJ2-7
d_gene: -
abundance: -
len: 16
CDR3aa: CASSLTGGLSSYEQYF
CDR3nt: TGTGCCAGCAGCTTAACGGGCGGGTTAAGCTCCTACGAGCAGTACTTC

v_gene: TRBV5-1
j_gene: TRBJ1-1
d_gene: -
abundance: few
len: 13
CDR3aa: CASSYGLNTEAFF
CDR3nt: TGCGCCAGCAGCTACGGCCTGAACACTGAAGCTTTCTTT

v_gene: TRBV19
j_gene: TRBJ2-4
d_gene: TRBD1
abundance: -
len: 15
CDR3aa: CASSPGTGDKNIQYF
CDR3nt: TGTGCCAGTAGTCCCGGGACAGGGGACAAAAACATTCAGTACTTC

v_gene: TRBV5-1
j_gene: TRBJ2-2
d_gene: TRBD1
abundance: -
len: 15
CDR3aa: CASSLRDRNTGELFF
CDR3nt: TGCGCCAGCAGCTTGAGGGACAGGAACACCGGGGAGCTGTTTTTT

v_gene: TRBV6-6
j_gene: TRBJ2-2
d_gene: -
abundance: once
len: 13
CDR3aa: CASRRQNTGELFF
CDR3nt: TGTGCCAGCAGGAGGCAGAACACCGGGGAGCTGTTTTTT

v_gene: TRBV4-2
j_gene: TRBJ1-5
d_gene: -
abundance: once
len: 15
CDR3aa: CASSQGVNSNQPQHF
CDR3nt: TGTGCCAGCAGCCAAGGGGTAAATAGCAATCAGCCCCAGCATTTT

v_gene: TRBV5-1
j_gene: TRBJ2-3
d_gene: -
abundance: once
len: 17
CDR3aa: CASSLVVSLTSTDTQYF
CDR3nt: TGCGCCAGCAGCTTGGTTGTCAGCCTTACTAGCACAGATACGCAGTATTTT

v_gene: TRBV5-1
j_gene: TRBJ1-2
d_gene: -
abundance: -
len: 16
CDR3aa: CASSLASFRSDYGYTF
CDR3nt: TGCGCCAGCAGCTTGGCCTCATTCAGGTCTGACTATGGCTACACCTTC

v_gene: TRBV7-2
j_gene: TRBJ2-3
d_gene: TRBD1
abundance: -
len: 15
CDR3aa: CASSYTSGTGVTQYF
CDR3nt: TGTGCCAGCAGCTATACATCCGGGACAGGGGTTACGCAGTATTTT

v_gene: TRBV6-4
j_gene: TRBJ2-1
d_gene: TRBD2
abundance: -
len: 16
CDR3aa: CASSDARGGAVNEQFF
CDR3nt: TGTGCCAGCAGTGACGCCCGGGGGGGCGCGGTAAATGAGCAGTTCTTC

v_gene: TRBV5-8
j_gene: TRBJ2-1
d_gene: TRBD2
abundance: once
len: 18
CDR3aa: CASSLGTSGEKRYNEQFF
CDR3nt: TGTGCCAGCAGCCTCGGGACTAGCGGGGAGAAAAGATACAATGAGCAGTTCTTC

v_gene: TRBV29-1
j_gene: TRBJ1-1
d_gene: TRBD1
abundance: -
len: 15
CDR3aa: CSVKGQGASQVEAFF
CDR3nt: TGCAGCGTTAAAGGACAGGGGGCCTCTCAAGTTGAAGCTTTCTTT

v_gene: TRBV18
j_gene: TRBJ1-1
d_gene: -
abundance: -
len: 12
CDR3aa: CASSPGNTEAFF
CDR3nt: TGTGCCAGCTCACCCGGTAACACTGAAGCTTTCTTT

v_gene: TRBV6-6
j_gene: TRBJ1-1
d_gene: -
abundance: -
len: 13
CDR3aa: CASASELNTEAFF
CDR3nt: TGTGCCAGCGCCTCGGAGTTGAACACTGAAGCTTTCTTT

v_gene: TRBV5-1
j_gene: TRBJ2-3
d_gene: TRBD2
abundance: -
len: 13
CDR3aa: CASSLGLAGRQYF
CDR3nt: TGCGCCAGCAGCCTGGGACTAGCGGGGAGGCAGTATTTT

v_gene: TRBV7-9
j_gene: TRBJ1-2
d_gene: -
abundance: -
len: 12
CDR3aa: CASSLAGGGYTF
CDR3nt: TGTGCCAGCAGCTTAGCTGGGGGTGGCTACACCTTC

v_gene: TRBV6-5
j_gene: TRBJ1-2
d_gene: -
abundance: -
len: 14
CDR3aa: CASSRGPANYGYTF
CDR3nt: TGTGCCAGCAGTCGGGGGCCAGCTAACTATGGCTACACCTTC

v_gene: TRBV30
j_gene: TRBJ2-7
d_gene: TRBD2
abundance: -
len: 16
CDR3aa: CAWSVRLAGPSYEQYF
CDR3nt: TGTGCCTGGAGTGTACGGCTAGCGGGACCCTCCTACGAGCAGTACTTC

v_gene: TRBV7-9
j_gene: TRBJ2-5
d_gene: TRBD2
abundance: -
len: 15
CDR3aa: CASSPMGGMPETQYF
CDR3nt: TGTGCCAGCAGCCCGATGGGGGGGATGCCAGAGACCCAGTACTTC

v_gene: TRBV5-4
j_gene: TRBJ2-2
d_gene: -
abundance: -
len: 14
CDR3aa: CASSLRWDTGELFF
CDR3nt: TGTGCCAGCAGCTTGCGGTGGGACACCGGGGAGCTGTTTTTT

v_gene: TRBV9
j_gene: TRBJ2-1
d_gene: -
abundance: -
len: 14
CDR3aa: CASSPDRGGKEQFF
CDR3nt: TGTGCCAGCAGCCCCGATCGGGGCGGGAAGGAACAGTTCTTC

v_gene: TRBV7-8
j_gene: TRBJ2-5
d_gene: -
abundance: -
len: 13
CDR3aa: CACGFSAQETQYF
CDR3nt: TGTGCCTGCGGTTTCAGCGCACAAGAGACCCAGTACTTC